This TCR beta chain was recovered during a study of Ad26.COV2.S vaccination and SARS-CoV-2 variants. Study context: In the study, Ad26.COV2.S was injected intramuscularly once, or twice 56 days apart.

TCRdb keeps only in-frame clones here, not all; method: immunoSEQ multiplex PCR. The top ten hold over 2.5% of the sample, which has about 280,000 clones, approximately 87% seen once. Study findings and constraints: There was a possibility that the TCR breadth and depth analyses underestimated total T cell responses. Vaccinated and placebo-treated recipients had similar non-spike TCR breadth.

As to treatment: roughly 20 received Ad26.COV2.S at low or high dose, single or two shots; roughly five received placebo; per-sample allocation not given. Day 63 after the first vaccine or placebo injection was the time point for sampling. The CDR3 runs 15 residues. The germline V gene has CDR1 KGHDR and CDR2 SFDVKD. Deletions cut 3 bases from V and 8 bases from J, with 16 bases between. Of note for this clone: Antigen specificity is unknown.

This chain links TRBV24-1 with TRBJ2-1; D may correspond to TRBD1 or TRBD2 (6 bases each). This specimen was peripheral blood, taken in a trial of Ad26.COV2.S vaccine versus placebo. The receptor was isolated from a person between 18 and 65 years old who received the Ad26.COV2.S COVID-19 vaccine or a placebo. Written as DNA, the CDR3 is TGTGCCACCAGTGATGGGGGGCGCCTCAGGGATGAGCAGTTCTTC. Residues: CATSDGGRLRDEQFF.